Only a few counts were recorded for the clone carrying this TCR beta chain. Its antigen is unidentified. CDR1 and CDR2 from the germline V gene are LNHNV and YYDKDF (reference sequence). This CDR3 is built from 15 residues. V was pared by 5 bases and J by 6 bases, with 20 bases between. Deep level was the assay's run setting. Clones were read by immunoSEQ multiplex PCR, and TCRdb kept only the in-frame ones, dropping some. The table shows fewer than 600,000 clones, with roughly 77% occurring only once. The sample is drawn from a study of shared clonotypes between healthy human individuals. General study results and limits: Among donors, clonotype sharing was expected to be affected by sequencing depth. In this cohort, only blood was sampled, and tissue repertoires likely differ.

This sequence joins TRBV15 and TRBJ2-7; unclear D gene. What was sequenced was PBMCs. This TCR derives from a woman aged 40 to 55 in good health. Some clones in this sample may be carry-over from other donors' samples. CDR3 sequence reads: CATSPRVPRWGEQYF. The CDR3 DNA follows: TGTGCCACCAGCCCCAGAGTCCCTAGGTGGGGCGAGCAGTACTTC.